This T cell receptor beta chain originates from a study of shared clonotypes between healthy human individuals. Study conclusions and caveats: Naive CD4 clonotype sharing across several donors was 5% to 6%.

Comments on this clone: Its antigen is unidentified.

The CD4+ fraction was divided into a CD45RA+ naive subset and a CD45RA-negative memory subset. V trimming: 7 bases; J trimming: 2 bases; junction bases outside the gene matches: 2. The CDR3 length is 14 residues. Germline CDR1 and CDR2: LNHDA and SQIVND (reference sequence). Study processing details: With immunoSEQ giving junction-only sequences and no quality scores, filtering differed. The method was immunoSEQ multiplex PCR; TCRdb's version includes in-frame clones alone and lacks a portion of them. V and J calls and clone size are copied from that table; D and trimming were computed from the DNA. This sample has 1,400,000 or so clones, with around 98.5% found just once.

The clonotype comes from a man aged 25 to 40 in good health. The sample was naive CD4+ T cells sorted from blood. Documented subset: CD45RA+ positively selected. This chain connects TRBV19 to TRBJ2-2; TRBD1 matches at 9 bases. The CDR3 loop is CASKDRGNTGELFF. CDR3 DNA sequence: TGTGCCAGTAAGGACAGGGGAAACACCGGGGAGCTGTTTTTT.